The 10 T cell receptor beta chains given below trace back to one sample, sequenced in a study of vaccination effects on CD4 cells after COVID-19. Antigen specificity for these receptors is unknown. Within the ViraFEST assay, antigen-specific CD4+ T cells underwent expansion with viral peptide pools prior to sequencing. Researchers isolated CD4+ T cells once approximately ten days of culture had elapsed. Of the BNT162b2 and mRNA-1273 vaccines, participants received two doses of one or the other. Repertoires were generated with immunoSEQ multiplex PCR, while TCRdb's copy carries only in-frame clones and drops some. The sample records fewer than 25,000 clones, approximately 77% being singletons. This specimen consisted of CD4+ T cells from PBMCs cultured with HCoV-NL63 spike peptides, obtained after COVID-19 vaccination. These receptors all come from a human donor who received a COVID-19 vaccine.

The chain recombines TRBV12-3 or TRBV12-4 with TRBJ2-3; no clear D gene. Deletions cut 4 bases from V and 2 bases from J, with 7 bases between. The length of the CDR3 is 13 residues. The CDR3 loop reads CASSSSNTDTQYF. The CDR3 region has the DNA TGTGCCAGCAGTTCCTCCAACACAGATACGCAGTATTTT.

This chain links TRBV6-5 with TRBJ1-1; D remains ambiguous. In germline, CDR1 is MNHEY, CDR2 SVGAGI. With 7 bases removed from V and 1 base from J, the gap between germline ends came to 10 bases. The CDR3 has 13 residues. The CDR3 DNA follows: TGTGCCAGCAAAGGTTACGCGAACACTGAAGCTTTCTTT. Translation gives CASKGYANTEAFF.

The genes are TRBV5-4 and TRBJ2-3, with D uncertain. V lost 1 base and J lost 3, with 12 bases in between. This CDR3 region has 15 residues. Germline V gives CDR1 SGHNT, CDR2 YYREEE (reference sequence). The CDR3 is CASSLSQAETDTQYF. In nucleotides, the CDR3 is TGTGCCAGCAGCTTGTCTCAGGCGGAAACAGATACGCAGTATTTT.

The V gene is TRBV24-1, the J gene TRBJ2-1; 13 bases fit TRBD2. V lost 4 bases and J lost 8; bases outside the gene matches: 10. From germline, CDR1 is KGHDR and CDR2 SFDVKD. The CDR3 spans 17 residues. CDR3 residues: CATSDLLTSGGADEQFF. The CDR3 nucleotides read TGTGCCACCAGTGACCTACTTACTAGCGGGGGGGCGGATGAGCAGTTCTTC.

This rearrangement joins TRBV5-1 to TRBJ1-3; D is uncertain. V shed 0 bases and J shed 7 bases, with 17 bases lying between them. The CDR3 is 16 residues long. CDR1 is SGHRS and CDR2 is YFSETQ in the germline V gene. CDR3 DNA sequence: TGCGCCAGCAGCTTGGATGGTTGGTCCCTCGAGAACACCATATATTTT. This codes for CASSLDGWSLENTIYF.

This clone was seen a single time. This chain uses TRBV6-2 or TRBV6-3 with TRBJ2-5; D is undetermined. The V end was cut by 5 bases, the J end by 2 bases, with 6 bases between. Germline V gene sequence: CDR1 MNHEY, CDR2 SVGEGT. This CDR3 has 12 amino acids. The CDR3 is CASSLGQETQYF. DNA of the CDR3: TGTGCCAGCAGTCTGGGACAAGAGACCCAGTACTTC.

V gene TRBV5-1 combines with J gene TRBJ2-3; a possible D gene is TRBD2 (5 bases). The V and J ends lost 0 bases and 4 bases respectively, with 6 bases between them. Germline lookup yields CDR1 SGHRS and CDR2 YFSETQ. The CDR3 length is 13 residues. The CDR3 loop is CASSLAGADTQYF. CDR3 sequence (DNA): TGCGCCAGCAGCTTGGCCGGGGCAGATACGCAGTATTTT.

The CDR3 DNA is TGTGCCAGCAGTCAAAGCGGACCGGGGACCCAGTACTTC. It specifies CASSQSGPGTQYF. The chain links TRBV11-2 to TRBJ2-5; possible D gene TRBD2, 5 bases. V lost 6 bases and J 7 bases, leaving 15 bases between the germline ends. Germline-derived CDR1 and CDR2 are SGHAT and FQNNGV. The CDR3 loop spans 13 amino acids.

The chain recombines TRBV19 with TRBJ2-7; D perhaps matches TRBD1 (6 bases). This CDR3 has 14 residues. V was pared by 10 bases and J by 0 bases, with 16 bases between. Looked up from germline, CDR1 is LNHDA and CDR2 is SQIVND (reference sequence). The CDR3 coding sequence is TGTGCCACCCCCGCCCAGGGGAACTCCTACGAGCAGTACTTC. It encodes CATPAQGNSYEQYF.

In its sample, this clone was seen once. The chain combines TRBV6-1 with TRBJ1-4; no clear D. Per germline, CDR1 MNHNS and CDR2 SASEGT. V lost 3 bases, J lost 4 bases, and 12 bases lay in between. This CDR3 is 15 amino acids long. DNA for the CDR3: TGTGCCAGCAGTGACCTATTAGCCCTTAATGAAAAACTGTTTTTT. Its translation is CASSDLLALNEKLFF.